Listed below are T cell receptor beta chains from one sample, sequenced in a study of CD8+ T cells in alopecia areata. Libraries were prepared by immunoSEQ multiplex PCR; TCRdb keeps only in-frame clonotypes and omits some of them. The profile shows over 150,000 clones, nearly 60% of them singletons. The sample here was CD4+ T cells sorted from blood, taken at week 24, from a patient treated with tofacitinib. These TCRs come from a human donor with alopecia areata. Both conserved end residues are part of each CDR3. The D gene is left open where the match is weak. Rows may omit the clone size; those that give it use once, few, many or a size class.

d_gene	abundance	v_gene	j_gene	CDR3nt	CDR3aa
NA	few	TRBV29-1	TRBJ1-1	TGCAGCGGACAGGACATGAACACTGAAGCTTTCTTT	CSGQDMNTEAFF
TRBD1	few	TRBV27	TRBJ2-7	TGTGCCAGCAGTGTCCCGGGACAGGGGCCCGCGCAGTACTTC	CASSVPGQGPAQYF
NA	few	TRBV5-1	TRBJ2-3	TGCGCCAGCAGCTTGAAGGGGGGGACAGATACGCAGTATTTT	CASSLKGGTDTQYF
NA	NA	TRBV27	TRBJ2-7	TGTGCCAGCAGTTTTAATGACGGGTTCTACGAGCAGTACTTC	CASSFNDGFYEQYF
NA	few	TRBV2	TRBJ1-5	TGTGCCAGCAGTGAAAGTCTCCCTGATCAGCCCCAGCATTTT	CASSESLPDQPQHF
NA	NA	TRBV6-5	TRBJ1-5	TGTGCCAGCAGTCCACTAGTCCAGCATTTT	CASSPLVQHF
NA	once	TRBV9	TRBJ2-6	TGTGCCAGCAGCGTAGGTGGTGGGGCCAACGTCCTGACTTTC	CASSVGGGANVLTF
NA	NA	TRBV4-2	TRBJ2-1	TGTGCCAGCAGCCAAGATTGGGATAGCTCCTACAATGAGCAGTTCTTC	CASSQDWDSSYNEQFF
NA	NA	TRBV5-1	TRBJ1-2	TGCGCCAGCACCCGGGACGGGGGGAATGGCTACACCTTC	CASTRDGGNGYTF
NA	NA	TRBV5-1	TRBJ2-2	TGCGCCAGCAAAGGCGGGACGGGTACCGGGGAGCTGTTTTTT	CASKGGTGTGELFF
NA	NA	TRBV18	TRBJ1-2	TGTGCCAGCTCACCACCGGACAACCTGAACTATGGCTACACCTTC	CASSPPDNLNYGYTF
NA	few	TRBV5-1	TRBJ2-7	TGCGCCAGCAGCTTGAGTGAGGAACCTTACGAGCAGTACTTC	CASSLSEEPYEQYF
NA	NA	TRBV7-2	TRBJ2-7	TGTGCCAGCAGCTTAGAAGCGGGTTCCTACGAGCAGTACTTC	CASSLEAGSYEQYF
NA	NA	TRBV5-1	TRBJ1-2	TGCGCCAGCAGCTCCGAGAGGAACTATGGCTACACCTTC	CASSSERNYGYTF
NA	few	TRBV4-1	TRBJ2-1	TGCGCCAGCAGCCTGGGGCTAGCCGAAAATGAGCAGTTCTTC	CASSLGLAENEQFF
TRBD1	NA	TRBV5-1	TRBJ1-1	TGCGCCAGCAGGATCAGGGGGCGAGACACTGAAGCTTTCTTT	CASRIRGRDTEAFF
TRBD1	NA	TRBV13	TRBJ2-7	TGTGCCAGCAGCCGGGACAGGGCGACCTACGAGCAGTACTTC	CASSRDRATYEQYF
NA	NA	TRBV30	TRBJ2-3	TGTGCCTGGAATAGGTTTAATGGAGATACGCAGTATTTT	CAWNRFNGDTQYF
NA	NA	TRBV29-1	TRBJ1-2	TGCAGCGTTGAACACGATCGGGGCTACACCTTC	CSVEHDRGYTF
NA	few	TRBV25-1	TRBJ2-4	TGTGCCAGCACTCCCAGAACTGCCGGCATTCAGTACTTC	CASTPRTAGIQYF
NA	NA	TRBV29-1	TRBJ2-2	TGCAGCGTTGTAGGCAGGGGAAACACCGGGGAGCTGTTTTTT	CSVVGRGNTGELFF
NA	NA	TRBV19	TRBJ2-7	TGTGCCAGTAGTCTACAGGGATCCTACGAGCAGTACTTC	CASSLQGSYEQYF
NA	few	TRBV18	TRBJ1-1	TGTGCCAGCTCACCACCGTCCGGGAATACTGAAGCTTTCTTT	CASSPPSGNTEAFF
NA	NA	TRBV30	TRBJ2-5	TGTGCCTGGAGCCCCCCGGGACAAGAGACCCAGTACTTC	CAWSPPGQETQYF
TRBD2	few	TRBV9	TRBJ2-3	TGTGCCAGCAGCGCCACGACTAGCGGGGGGTTAGATACGCAGTATTTT	CASSATTSGGLDTQYF
TRBD2	NA	TRBV2	TRBJ2-3	TGTGCCAGCAGTTCGACTAGCGTGAGCACAGATACGCAGTATTTT	CASSSTSVSTDTQYF
TRBD1	once	TRBV5-1	TRBJ2-1	TGCGCCAGCAGCTTCGGGACAGGGGAGGAAAATGAGCAGTTCTTC	CASSFGTGEENEQFF
NA	NA	TRBV9	TRBJ2-7	TGTGCCAGCAGCGTAGACCCCGTGAGCTCCTACGAGCAGTACTTC	CASSVDPVSSYEQYF
TRBD2	few	TRBV29-1	TRBJ2-5	TGCAGCGTTTCTAGCGGGGGACAAGAGACCCAGTACTTC	CSVSSGGQETQYF
NA	few	TRBV9	TRBJ1-3	TGTGCCAGCAGCGAGGATCCACTTTCTGGAAACACCATATATTTT	CASSEDPLSGNTIYF
TRBD1	NA	TRBV6-6	TRBJ2-3	TGTGCCAGCTCGACCAGGGGGCTAACCGGCACAGATACGCAGTATTTT	CASSTRGLTGTDTQYF
NA	NA	TRBV27	TRBJ1-5	TGTGCCAGCAGTTTATTTGGCAATCAGCCCCAGCATTTT	CASSLFGNQPQHF
TRBD2	NA	TRBV10-3	TRBJ2-3	TGTGCCATCAGTGAGTCCCCGACTAGCGGGAATCAAGATACGCAGTATTTT	CAISESPTSGNQDTQYF
TRBD1	NA	TRBV19	TRBJ2-7	TGTGCCACCGATAGGGGAACCGGGACAGGGTACGAGCAGTACTTC	CATDRGTGTGYEQYF
TRBD2	many	TRBV9	TRBJ2-5	TGTGCCAGCAGCGTAGTGGCTAGCGGGGGCCAAGAGACCCAGTACTTC	CASSVVASGGQETQYF
NA	NA	TRBV11-2	TRBJ1-2	TGTGCCAGCAGTAACGGACAGAGAAACTATGGCTACACCTTC	CASSNGQRNYGYTF
NA	NA	TRBV5-6	TRBJ2-4	TGTGCCAGCAGCCTGCCGGGTGGGGCACTAGCCAAAAACATTCAGTACTTC	CASSLPGGALAKNIQYF
NA	once	TRBV9	TRBJ2-1	TGTGCCAGCAGCCCGAACGGGGATGAGCAGTTCTTC	CASSPNGDEQFF
NA	NA	TRBV10-3	TRBJ2-6	TGTGCCATCAGTGAGTCAGAGGGGCTGGTAGGGGCCAACGTCCTGACTTTC	CAISESEGLVGANVLTF
NA	few	TRBV4-3	TRBJ2-7	TGCGCCAGCAGCCAAGATCGCAGGGACGAGCAGTACTTC	CASSQDRRDEQYF
TRBD2	NA	TRBV5-1	TRBJ2-5	TGCGCCAGCAGCTTGACTGGGACTAGCGGGGAACAAGAGACCCAGTACTTC	CASSLTGTSGEQETQYF
TRBD2	NA	TRBV5-4	TRBJ2-7	TGTGCCAGCAGCTTGGACCCCAAAGCGGGGGGCTACGAGCAGTACTTC	CASSLDPKAGGYEQYF
TRBD1	few	TRBV30	TRBJ1-5	TGTGCCTGGAGTGGGTCGGGCAGGGGGAACAATCAGCCCCAGCATTTT	CAWSGSGRGNNQPQHF
NA	NA	TRBV10-3	TRBJ1-2	TGTGCCATCAGTGAGTTGGGACACCGCCTCGGGAGCTATGGCTACACCTTC	CAISELGHRLGSYGYTF
NA	NA	TRBV6-5	TRBJ1-2	TGTGCCAGCAGTAGAAACAGGGAGGCCTATGGCTACACCTTC	CASSRNREAYGYTF
NA	NA	TRBV29-1	TRBJ1-2	TGCAGCGTTGAGTGGACCTTTCGGGGCTACACCTTC	CSVEWTFRGYTF
NA	NA	TRBV30	TRBJ1-1	TGTGCCTGGAGTGTACTACGGATGAACACTGAAGCTTTCTTT	CAWSVLRMNTEAFF
NA	once	TRBV9	TRBJ1-2	TGTGCCAGCAGCGACAGATACTATGGCTACACCTTC	CASSDRYYGYTF